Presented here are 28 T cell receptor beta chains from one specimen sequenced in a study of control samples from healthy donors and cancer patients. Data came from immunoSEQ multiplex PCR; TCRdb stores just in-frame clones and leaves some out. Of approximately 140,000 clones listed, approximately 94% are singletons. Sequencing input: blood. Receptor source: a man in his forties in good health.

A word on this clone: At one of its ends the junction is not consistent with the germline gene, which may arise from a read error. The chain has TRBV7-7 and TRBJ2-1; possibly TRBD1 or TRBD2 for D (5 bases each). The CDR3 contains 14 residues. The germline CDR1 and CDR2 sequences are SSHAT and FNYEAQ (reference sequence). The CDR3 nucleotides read TGTGCTAGCAGCTTAGGGGAGAGCTACAATGAGCAGTTCTTC. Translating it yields CASSLGESYNEQFF.

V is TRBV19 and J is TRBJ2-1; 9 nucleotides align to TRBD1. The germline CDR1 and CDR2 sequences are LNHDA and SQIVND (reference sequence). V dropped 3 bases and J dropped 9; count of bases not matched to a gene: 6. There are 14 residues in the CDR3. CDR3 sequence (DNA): TGTGCCAGTAGTATTGGGACAGGGTTGAGTGAGCAGTTCTTC. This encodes CASSIGTGLSEQFF.

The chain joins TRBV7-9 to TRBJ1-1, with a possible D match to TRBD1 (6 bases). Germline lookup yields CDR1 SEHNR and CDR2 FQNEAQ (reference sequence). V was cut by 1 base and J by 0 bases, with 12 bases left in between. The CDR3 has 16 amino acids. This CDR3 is CASSLVTGPLNTEAFF. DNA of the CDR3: TGTGCCAGCAGCTTAGTAACAGGGCCCTTGAACACTGAAGCTTTCTTT.

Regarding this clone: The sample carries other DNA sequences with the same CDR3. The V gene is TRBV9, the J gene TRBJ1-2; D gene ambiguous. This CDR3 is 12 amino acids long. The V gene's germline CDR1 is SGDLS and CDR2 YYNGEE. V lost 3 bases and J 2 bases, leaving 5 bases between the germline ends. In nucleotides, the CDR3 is TGTGCCAGCAGCGCCCTAAACTATGGCTACACCTTC. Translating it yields CASSALNYGYTF. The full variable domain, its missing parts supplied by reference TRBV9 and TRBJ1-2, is DSGVTQTPKHLITATGQRVTLRCSPRSGDLSVYWYQQSLDQGLQFLIQYYNGEERAKGNILERFSAQQFPDLHSELNLSSLELGDSALYFCASSALNYGYTFGSGTRLTVV.

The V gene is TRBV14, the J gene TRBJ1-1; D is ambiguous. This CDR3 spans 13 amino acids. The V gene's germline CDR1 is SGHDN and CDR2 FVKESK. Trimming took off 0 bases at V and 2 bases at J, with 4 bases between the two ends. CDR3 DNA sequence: TGTGCCAGCAGCCAAGATACTAACACTGAAGCTTTCTTT. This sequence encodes CASSQDTNTEAFF. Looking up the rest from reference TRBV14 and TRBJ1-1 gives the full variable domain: EAGVTQFPSHSVIEKGQTVTLRCDPISGHDNLYWYRRVMGKEIKFLLHFVKESKQDESGMPNNRFLAERTGGTYSTLKVQPAELEDSGVYFCASSQDTNTEAFFGQGTRLTVV.

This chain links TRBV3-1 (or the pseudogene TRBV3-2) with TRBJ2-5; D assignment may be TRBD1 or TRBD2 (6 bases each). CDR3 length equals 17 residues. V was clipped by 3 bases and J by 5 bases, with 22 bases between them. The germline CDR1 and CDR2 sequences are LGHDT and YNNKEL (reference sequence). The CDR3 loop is CASSQGTRGGGGETQYF. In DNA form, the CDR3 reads TGTGCCAGCAGCCAGGGGACTCGAGGGGGTGGTGGGGAGACCCAGTACTTC.

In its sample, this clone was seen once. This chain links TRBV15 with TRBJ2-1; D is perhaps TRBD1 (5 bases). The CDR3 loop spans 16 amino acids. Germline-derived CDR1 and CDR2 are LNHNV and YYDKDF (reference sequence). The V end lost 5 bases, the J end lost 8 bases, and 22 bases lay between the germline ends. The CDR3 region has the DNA TGTGCCACCAGCGAAACCGGACGATCCGTCAGGGATGAGCAGTTCTTC. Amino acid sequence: CATSETGRSVRDEQFF.

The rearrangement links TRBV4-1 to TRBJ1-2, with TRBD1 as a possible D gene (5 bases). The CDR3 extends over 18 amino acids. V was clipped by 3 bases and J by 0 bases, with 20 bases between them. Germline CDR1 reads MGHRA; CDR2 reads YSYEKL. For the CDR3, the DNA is TGCGCCAGCAGCCATAGGGCCGTGGGGCAGGGATCTAACTATGGCTACACCTTC. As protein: CASSHRAVGQGSNYGYTF.

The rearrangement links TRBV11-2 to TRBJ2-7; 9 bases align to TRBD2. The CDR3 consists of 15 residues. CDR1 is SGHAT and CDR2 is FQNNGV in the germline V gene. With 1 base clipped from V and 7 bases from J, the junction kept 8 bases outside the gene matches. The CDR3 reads CASSLVLAGVREQYF. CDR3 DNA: TGTGCCAGCAGCTTAGTCTTAGCGGGAGTTAGGGAGCAGTACTTC.

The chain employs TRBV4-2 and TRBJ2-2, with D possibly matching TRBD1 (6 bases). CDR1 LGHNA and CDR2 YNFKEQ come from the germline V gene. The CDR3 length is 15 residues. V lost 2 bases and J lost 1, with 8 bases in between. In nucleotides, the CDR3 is TGTGCCAGCAGCCAACACAGGGAGAACACCGGGGAGCTGTTTTTT. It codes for CASSQHRENTGELFF.

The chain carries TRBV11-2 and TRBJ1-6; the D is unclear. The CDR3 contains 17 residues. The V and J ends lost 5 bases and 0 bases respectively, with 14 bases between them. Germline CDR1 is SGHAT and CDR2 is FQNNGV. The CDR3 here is CASSQFLASSYNSPLHF. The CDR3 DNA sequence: TGTGCCAGCAGCCAATTCTTAGCGAGCTCCTATAATTCACCCCTCCACTTT. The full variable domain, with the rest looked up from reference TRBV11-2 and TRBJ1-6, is EAGVAQSPRYKIIEKRQSVAFWCNPISGHATLYWYQQILGQGPKLLIQFQNNGVVDDSQLPKDRFSAERLKGVDSTLKIQPAKLEDSAVYLCASSQFLASSYNSPLHFGNGTRLTVT.

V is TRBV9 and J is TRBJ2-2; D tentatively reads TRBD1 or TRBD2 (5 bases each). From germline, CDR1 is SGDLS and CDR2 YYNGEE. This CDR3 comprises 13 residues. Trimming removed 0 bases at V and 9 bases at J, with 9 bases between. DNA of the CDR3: TGTGCCAGCAGCGTAGGAGGGGACCGGGAGCTGTTTTTT. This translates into CASSVGGDRELFF.

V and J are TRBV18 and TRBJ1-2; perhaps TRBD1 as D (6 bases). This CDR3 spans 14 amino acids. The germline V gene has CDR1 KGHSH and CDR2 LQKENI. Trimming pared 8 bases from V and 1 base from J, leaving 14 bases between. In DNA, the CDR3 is TGTGCCAGCACACAGGGATTGATTAACTATGGCTACACCTTC. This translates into CASTQGLINYGYTF. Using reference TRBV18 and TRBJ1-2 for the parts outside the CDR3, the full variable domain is NAGVMQNPRHLVRRRGQEARLRCSPMKGHSHVYWYRQLPEEGLKFMVYLQKENIIDESGMPKERFSAEFPKEGPSILRIQQVVRGDSAAYFCASTQGLINYGYTFGSGTRLTVV.

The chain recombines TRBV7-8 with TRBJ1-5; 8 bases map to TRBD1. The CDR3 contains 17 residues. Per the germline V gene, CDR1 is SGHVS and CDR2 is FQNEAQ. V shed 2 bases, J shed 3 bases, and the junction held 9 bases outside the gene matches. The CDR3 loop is CASSLRWTGPINQPQHF. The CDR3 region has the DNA TGTGCCAGCAGCTTAAGGTGGACAGGGCCTATCAATCAGCCCCAGCATTTT.

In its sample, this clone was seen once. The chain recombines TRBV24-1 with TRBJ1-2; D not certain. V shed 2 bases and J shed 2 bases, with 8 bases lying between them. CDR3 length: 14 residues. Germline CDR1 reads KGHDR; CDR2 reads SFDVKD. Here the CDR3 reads CATSDWSPNYGYTF. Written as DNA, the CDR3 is TGTGCCACCAGTGATTGGTCGCCCAACTATGGCTACACCTTC.

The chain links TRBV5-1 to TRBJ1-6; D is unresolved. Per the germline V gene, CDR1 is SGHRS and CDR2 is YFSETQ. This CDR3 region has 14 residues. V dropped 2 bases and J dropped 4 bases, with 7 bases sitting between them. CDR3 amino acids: CASSFLAYNSPLHF. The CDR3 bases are TGCGCCAGCAGCTTCCTGGCATATAATTCACCCCTCCACTTT. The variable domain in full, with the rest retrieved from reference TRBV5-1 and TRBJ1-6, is KAGVTQTPRYLIKTRGQQVTLSCSPISGHRSVSWYQQTPGQGLQFLFEYFSETQRNKGNFPGRFSGRQFSNSRSEMNVSTLELGDSALYLCASSFLAYNSPLHFGNGTRLTVT.

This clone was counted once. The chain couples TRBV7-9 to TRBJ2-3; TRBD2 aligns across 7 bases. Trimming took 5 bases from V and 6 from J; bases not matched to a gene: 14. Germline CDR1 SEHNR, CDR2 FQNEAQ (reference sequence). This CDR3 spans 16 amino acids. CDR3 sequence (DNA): TGTGCCAGCAGCACCAGGGAGGGAAGCGGGATTGATACGCAGTATTTT. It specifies CASSTREGSGIDTQYF.

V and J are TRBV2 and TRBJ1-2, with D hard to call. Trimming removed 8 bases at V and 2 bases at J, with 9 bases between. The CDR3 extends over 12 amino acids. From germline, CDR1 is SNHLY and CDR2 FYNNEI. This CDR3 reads CASGSLNYGYTF. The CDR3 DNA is TGTGCCAGCGGATCACTCAACTATGGCTACACCTTC.

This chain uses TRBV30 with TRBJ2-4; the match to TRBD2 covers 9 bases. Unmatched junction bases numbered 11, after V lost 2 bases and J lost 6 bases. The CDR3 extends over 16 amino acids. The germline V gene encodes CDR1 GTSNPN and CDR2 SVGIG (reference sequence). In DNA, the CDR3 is TGTGCCTGGAGTCTTACATTAGCGGGAGTTGGAAACATTCAGTACTTC. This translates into CAWSLTLAGVGNIQYF.

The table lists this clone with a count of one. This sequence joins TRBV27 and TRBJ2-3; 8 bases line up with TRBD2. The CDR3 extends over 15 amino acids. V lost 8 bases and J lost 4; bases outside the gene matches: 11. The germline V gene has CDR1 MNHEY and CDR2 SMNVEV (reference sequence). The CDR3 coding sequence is TGTGCCAGCGGTGGGAGCAGCGGGGGAGCAGATACGCAGTATTTT. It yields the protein CASGGSSGGADTQYF.

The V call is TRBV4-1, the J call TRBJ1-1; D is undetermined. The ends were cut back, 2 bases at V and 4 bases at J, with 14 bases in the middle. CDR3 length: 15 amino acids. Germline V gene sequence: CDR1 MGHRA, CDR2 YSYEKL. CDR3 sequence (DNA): TGCGCCAGCAGCCAACTGACTTACGGGGTCACTGAAGCTTTCTTT. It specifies CASSQLTYGVTEAFF.

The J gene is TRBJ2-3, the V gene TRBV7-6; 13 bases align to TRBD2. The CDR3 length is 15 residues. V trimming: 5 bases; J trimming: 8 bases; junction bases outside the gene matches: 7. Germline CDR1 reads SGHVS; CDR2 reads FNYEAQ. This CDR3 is CASSLALAGGATQYF. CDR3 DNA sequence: TGTGCCAGCAGCCTGGCACTAGCGGGGGGGGCTACGCAGTATTTT.

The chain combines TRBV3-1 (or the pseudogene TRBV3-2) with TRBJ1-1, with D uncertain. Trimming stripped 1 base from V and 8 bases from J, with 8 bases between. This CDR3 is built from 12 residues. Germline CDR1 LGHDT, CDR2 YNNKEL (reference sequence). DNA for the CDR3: TGTGCCAGCAGCCAAGCGGGAGGGGAAGCTTTCTTT. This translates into CASSQAGGEAFF.

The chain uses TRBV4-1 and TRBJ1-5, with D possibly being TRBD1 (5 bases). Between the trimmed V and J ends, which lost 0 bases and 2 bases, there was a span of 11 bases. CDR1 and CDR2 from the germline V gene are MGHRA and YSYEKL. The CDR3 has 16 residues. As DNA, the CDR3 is TGCGCCAGCAGCCAAGATCAAGGGGAGGGCAATCAGCCCCAGCATTTT. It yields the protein CASSQDQGEGNQPQHF.

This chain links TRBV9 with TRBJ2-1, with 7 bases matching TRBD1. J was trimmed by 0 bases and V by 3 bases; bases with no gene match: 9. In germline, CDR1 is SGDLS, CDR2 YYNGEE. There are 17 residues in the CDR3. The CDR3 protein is CASSDDHRGSSYNEQFF. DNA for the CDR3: TGTGCCAGCAGCGACGACCACAGGGGTAGCTCCTACAATGAGCAGTTCTTC.

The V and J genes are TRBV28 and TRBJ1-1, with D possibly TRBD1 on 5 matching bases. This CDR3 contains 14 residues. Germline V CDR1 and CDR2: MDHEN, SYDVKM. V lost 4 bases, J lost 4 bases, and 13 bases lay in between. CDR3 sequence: CASSSQVGGTEAFF. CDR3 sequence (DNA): TGTGCCAGCAGTTCACAGGTGGGTGGCACTGAAGCTTTCTTT.

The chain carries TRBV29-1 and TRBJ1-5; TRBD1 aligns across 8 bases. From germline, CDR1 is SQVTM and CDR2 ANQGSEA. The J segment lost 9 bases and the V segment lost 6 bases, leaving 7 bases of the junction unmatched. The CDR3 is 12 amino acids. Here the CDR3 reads CSVGGQGSPQHF. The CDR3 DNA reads TGCAGCGTGGGAGGACAGGGTTCGCCCCAGCATTTT.

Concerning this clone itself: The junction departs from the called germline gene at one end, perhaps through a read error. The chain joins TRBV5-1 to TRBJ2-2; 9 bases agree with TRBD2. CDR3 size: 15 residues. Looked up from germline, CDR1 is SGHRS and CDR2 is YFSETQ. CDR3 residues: CVSSLAGERGGELFF. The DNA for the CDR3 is TGCGTCAGCAGCTTAGCGGGAGAACGGGGCGGGGAGCTGTTTTTT. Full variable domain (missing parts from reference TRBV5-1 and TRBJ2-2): KAGVTQTPRYLIKTRGQQVTLSCSPISGHRSVSWYQQTPGQGLQFLFEYFSETQRNKGNFPGRFSGRQFSNSRSEMNVSTLELGDSALYLCVSSLAGERGGELFFGEGSRLTVL.